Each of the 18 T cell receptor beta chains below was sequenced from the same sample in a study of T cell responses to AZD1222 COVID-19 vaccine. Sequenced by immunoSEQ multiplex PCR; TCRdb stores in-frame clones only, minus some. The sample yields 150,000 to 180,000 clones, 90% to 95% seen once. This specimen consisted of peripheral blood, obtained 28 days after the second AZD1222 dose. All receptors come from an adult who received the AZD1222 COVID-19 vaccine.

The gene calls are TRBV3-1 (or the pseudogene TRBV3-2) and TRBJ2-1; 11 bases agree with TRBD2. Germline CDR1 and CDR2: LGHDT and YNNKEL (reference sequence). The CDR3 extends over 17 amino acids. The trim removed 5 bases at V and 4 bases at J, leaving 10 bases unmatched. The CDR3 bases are TGTGCCAGCAGCGTCCTTGGGGTAGCGGGGGGGTACAATGAGCAGTTCTTC. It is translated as CASSVLGVAGGYNEQFF.

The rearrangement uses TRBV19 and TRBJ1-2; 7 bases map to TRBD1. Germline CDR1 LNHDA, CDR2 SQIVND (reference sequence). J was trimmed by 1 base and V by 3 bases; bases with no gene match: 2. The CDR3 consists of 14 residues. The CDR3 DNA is TGTGCCAGTAGTATGACAGGGATTAACTATGGCTACACCTTC. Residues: CASSMTGINYGYTF.

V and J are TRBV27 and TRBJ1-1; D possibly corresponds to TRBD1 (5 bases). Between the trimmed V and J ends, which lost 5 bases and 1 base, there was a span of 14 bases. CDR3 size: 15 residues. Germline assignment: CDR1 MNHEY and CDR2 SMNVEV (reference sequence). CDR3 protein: CASSPRQTRNTEAFF. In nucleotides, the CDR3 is TGTGCCAGCAGTCCGCGACAGACTAGGAACACTGAAGCTTTCTTT.

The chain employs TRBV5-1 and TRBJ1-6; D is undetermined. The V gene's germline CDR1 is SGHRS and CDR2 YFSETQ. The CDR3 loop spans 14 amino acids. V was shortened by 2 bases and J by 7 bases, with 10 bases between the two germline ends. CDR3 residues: CASSLLEQNSPLHF. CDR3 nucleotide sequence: TGCGCCAGCAGCTTACTGGAGCAGAATTCACCCCTCCACTTT.

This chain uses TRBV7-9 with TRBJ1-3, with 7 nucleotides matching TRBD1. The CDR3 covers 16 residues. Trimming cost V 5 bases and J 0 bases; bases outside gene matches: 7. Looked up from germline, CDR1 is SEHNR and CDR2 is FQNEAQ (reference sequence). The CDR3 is CASSAGQPSSGNTIYF. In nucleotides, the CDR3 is TGTGCCAGCAGCGCGGGACAGCCGAGCTCTGGAAACACCATATATTTT.

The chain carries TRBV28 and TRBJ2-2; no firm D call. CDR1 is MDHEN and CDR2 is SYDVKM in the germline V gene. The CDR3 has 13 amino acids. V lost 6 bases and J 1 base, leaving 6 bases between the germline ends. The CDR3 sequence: CASSPQNTGELFF. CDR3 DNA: TGTGCCAGCAGCCCTCAGAACACCGGGGAGCTGTTTTTT.

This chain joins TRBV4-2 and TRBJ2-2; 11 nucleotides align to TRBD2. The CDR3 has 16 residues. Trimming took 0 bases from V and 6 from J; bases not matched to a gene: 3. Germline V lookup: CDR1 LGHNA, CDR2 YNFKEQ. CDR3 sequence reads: CASSQDSGRAAGELFF. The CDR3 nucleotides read TGTGCCAGCAGCCAAGATAGCGGGAGGGCCGCCGGGGAGCTGTTTTTT.

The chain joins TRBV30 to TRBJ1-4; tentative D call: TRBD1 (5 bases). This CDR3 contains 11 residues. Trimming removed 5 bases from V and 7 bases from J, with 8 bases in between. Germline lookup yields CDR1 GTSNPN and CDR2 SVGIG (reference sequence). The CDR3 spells CAWGHLEKLFF. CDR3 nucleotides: TGTGCCTGGGGACACCTTGAAAAACTGTTTTTT.

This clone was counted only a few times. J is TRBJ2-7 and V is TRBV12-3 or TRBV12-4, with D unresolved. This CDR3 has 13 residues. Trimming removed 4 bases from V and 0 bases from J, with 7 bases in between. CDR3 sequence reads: CASSYGFSYEQYF. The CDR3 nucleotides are TGTGCCAGCAGTTATGGTTTCTCCTACGAGCAGTACTTC.

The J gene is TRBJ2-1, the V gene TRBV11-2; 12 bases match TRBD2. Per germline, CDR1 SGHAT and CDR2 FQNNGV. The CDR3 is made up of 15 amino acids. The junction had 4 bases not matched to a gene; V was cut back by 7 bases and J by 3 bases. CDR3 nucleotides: TGTGCCAGCACCTGGACTAGCGGGGTCTACAATGAGCAGTTCTTC. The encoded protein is CASTWTSGVYNEQFF.

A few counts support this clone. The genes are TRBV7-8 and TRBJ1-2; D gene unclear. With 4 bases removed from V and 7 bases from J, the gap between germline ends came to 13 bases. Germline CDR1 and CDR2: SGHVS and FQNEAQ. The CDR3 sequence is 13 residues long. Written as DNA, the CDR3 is TGTGCCAGCAGCTCGGGCCTCAGTGGTGGCTACACCTTC. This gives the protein CASSSGLSGGYTF. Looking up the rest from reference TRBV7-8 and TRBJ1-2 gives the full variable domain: GAGVSQSPRYKVAKRGQDVALRCDPISGHVSLFWYQQALGQGPEFLTYFQNEAQLDKSGLPSDRFFAERPEGSVSTLKIQRTQQEDSAVYLCASSSGLSGGYTFGSGTRLTVV.

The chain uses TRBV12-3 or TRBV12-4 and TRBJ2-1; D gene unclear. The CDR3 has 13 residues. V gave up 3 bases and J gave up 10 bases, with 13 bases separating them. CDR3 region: CASSLVRFGEQFF. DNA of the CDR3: TGTGCCAGCAGTTTGGTTAGGTTCGGGGAGCAGTTCTTC.

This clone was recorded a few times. The CDR3 here is CASSHTRVGPEAFF. The CDR3 nucleotides read TGTGCCAGTAGCCATACCAGGGTCGGCCCTGAAGCTTTCTTT. The chain links TRBV19 to TRBJ1-1, with D maybe TRBD1 (5 bases). The CDR3 runs to 14 residues. The germline CDR1 and CDR2 sequences are LNHDA and SQIVND (reference sequence). Trimming pared 6 bases from V and 6 bases from J, leaving 17 bases between.

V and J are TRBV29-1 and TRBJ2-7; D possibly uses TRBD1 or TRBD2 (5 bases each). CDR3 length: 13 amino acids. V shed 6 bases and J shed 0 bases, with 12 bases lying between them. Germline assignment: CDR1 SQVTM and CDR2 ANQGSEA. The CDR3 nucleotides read TGCAGCGTCCGGGACCCCAGCTCCTACGAGCAGTACTTC. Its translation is CSVRDPSSYEQYF.

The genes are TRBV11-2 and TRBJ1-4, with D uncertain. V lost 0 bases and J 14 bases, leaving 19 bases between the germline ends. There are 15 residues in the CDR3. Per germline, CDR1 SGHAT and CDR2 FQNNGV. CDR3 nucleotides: TGTGCCAGCAGCTTAGATTTGGGCGTGACTGTCGGTCTGTTTTTT. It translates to CASSLDLGVTVGLFF.

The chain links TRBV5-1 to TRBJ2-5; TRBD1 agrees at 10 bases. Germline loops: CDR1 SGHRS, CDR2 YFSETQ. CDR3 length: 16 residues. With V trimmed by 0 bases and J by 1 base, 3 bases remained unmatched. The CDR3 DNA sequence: TGCGCCAGCAGCTTGGGAGGGACAGGGGTCCAAGAGACCCAGTACTTC. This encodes CASSLGGTGVQETQYF.

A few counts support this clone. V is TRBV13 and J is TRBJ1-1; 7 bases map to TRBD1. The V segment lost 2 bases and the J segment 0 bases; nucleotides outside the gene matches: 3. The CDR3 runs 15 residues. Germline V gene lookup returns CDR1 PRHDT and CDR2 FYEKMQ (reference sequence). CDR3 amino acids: CASSLNRGMNTEAFF. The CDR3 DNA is TGTGCCAGCAGCTTAAACAGGGGAATGAACACTGAAGCTTTCTTT.

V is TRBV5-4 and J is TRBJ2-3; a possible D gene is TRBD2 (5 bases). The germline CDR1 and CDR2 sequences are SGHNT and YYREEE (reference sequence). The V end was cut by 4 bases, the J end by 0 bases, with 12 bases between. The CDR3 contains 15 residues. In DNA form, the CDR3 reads TGTGCCAGCAGCATAGCGATTGAGAGCACAGATACGCAGTATTTT. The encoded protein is CASSIAIESTDTQYF.